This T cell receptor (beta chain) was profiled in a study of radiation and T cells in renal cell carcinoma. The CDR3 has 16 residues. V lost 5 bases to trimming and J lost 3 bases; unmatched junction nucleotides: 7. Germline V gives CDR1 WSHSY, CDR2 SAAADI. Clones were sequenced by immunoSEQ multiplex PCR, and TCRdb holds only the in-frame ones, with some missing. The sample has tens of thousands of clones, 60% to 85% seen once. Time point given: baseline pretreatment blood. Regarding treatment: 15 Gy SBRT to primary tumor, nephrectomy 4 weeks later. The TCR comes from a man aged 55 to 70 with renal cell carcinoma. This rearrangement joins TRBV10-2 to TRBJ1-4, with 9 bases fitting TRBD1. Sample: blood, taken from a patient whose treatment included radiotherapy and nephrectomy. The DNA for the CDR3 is TGCGCCAGCAGTCCCGGACAGGGGTCTGCTAATGAAAAACTGTTTTTT. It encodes CASSPGQGSANEKLFF.